The clone carrying this TCR beta chain was picked up one time. This sample is part of a study of technical replicates of blood from several donors. Method: immunoSEQ multiplex PCR; TCRdb's copy keeps in-frame clones and lacks some. The table has about 63,000 clones, about 88% seen once. Germline V gene lookup returns CDR1 SGHDT and CDR2 YYEEEE. V trimming: 5 bases; J trimming: 4 bases; junction bases outside the gene matches: 7. The CDR3 spans 15 residues. The V call is TRBV5-6, the J call TRBJ2-1; 9 bases are a match to TRBD2. Source material: PBMCs. The clonotype originates from a human donor in good health. Some clones in this sample may be carry-over from other donors' samples. The DNA of the CDR3 is TGTGCCAGCAGTTCCCTGACTAGCGGTTACAATGAGCAGTTCTTC. This translates into CASSSLTSGYNEQFF.